This passage covers 30 T cell receptor beta chains from one sample sequenced in a study of CD8 T cells in Susac syndrome. Reverse transcription of roughly 0.45 to 1 ug RNA was performed with random hexamers. TCRdb re-called the immunoSEQ multiplex PCR reads with MiXCR, one entry per CDR3 protein. The repertoire has about 160,000 distinct CDR3 sequences, approximately 90% of them found once; the top ten carry approximately 0.075%. Material: CD4+ T cells from PBMCs. Every receptor here comes from a human donor in good health.

The chain links TRBV5-6 to TRBJ2-6; D may be TRBD1 or TRBD2 (6 bases each). The germline V and J ends were trimmed by 4 bases and 1 base, with 21 bases remaining between them. From germline, CDR1 is SGHDT and CDR2 YYEEEE. The CDR3 has 19 residues. CDR3 bases: TGTGCCAGCAGCGGGGGGCCCGGGACGGAAATATCTGGGGCCAACGTCCTGACTTTC. Protein product: CASSGGPGTEISGANVLTF.

This chain links TRBV5-4 with TRBJ2-7; 9 nucleotides align to TRBD1. Looked up from germline, CDR1 is SGHNT and CDR2 is YYREEE (reference sequence). The CDR3 totals 16 residues. Unmatched junction bases numbered 6, after V lost 0 bases and J lost 2 bases. Written as DNA, the CDR3 is TGTGCCAGCAGCTTGGTTGGGACAGGGATCCCCTACGAGCAGTACTTC. Protein product: CASSLVGTGIPYEQYF. Supplemented by reference TRBV5-4 and TRBJ2-7, the full variable domain reads ETGVTQSPTHLIKTRGQQVTLRCSSQSGHNTVSWYQQALGQGPQFIFQYYREEENGRGNFPPRFSGLQFPNYSSELNVNALELDDSALYLCASSLVGTGIPYEQYFGPGTRLTVT.

The chain recombines TRBV5-1 with TRBJ1-1, with D possibly TRBD1 on 5 matching bases. The V gene's germline CDR1 is SGHRS and CDR2 YFSETQ. The CDR3 consists of 15 residues. Between the trimmed V and J ends, which lost 6 bases and 0 bases, there was a span of 15 bases. For the CDR3, the DNA is TGCGCCAGCACCCCTGGGGGAACCATGAACACTGAAGCTTTCTTT. Translating it yields CASTPGGTMNTEAFF.

This chain uses TRBV4-3 with TRBJ2-1; 10 bases fit TRBD2. The length of the CDR3 is 17 residues. Germline CDR1 LGHNA, CDR2 YSLEER. J was trimmed by 9 bases and V by 0 bases; bases with no gene match: 11. Here the CDR3 DNA reads TGCGCCAGCAGCCAAGATGCGGGTAGCGGGGGGAGGCGTGAGCAGTTCTTC. Translated: CASSQDAGSGGRREQFF.

This CDR3 reads CASSFGRQETQYF. CDR3 bases: TGTGCCAGCAGTTTTGGCAGACAAGAGACCCAGTACTTC. The genes are TRBV28 and TRBJ2-5; D is ambiguous. The CDR3 length is 13 residues. Germline V gene lookup returns CDR1 MDHEN and CDR2 SYDVKM. V lost 3 bases to trimming and J lost 2 bases, with 7 bases between them.

As DNA, the CDR3 is TGCGCCAGCAGCTTGGTGCTGGGGGACAATGAGCAGTTCTTC. It specifies CASSLVLGDNEQFF. This chain joins TRBV5-1 and TRBJ2-1; D may match TRBD1 or TRBD2 (5 bases each). This CDR3 is 14 amino acids long. Germline values: CDR1 SGHRS, CDR2 YFSETQ. V was shortened by 0 bases and J by 5 bases, with 9 bases between the two germline ends. The full variable domain, rest sourced from reference TRBV5-1 and TRBJ2-1, is KAGVTQTPRYLIKTRGQQVTLSCSPISGHRSVSWYQQTPGQGLQFLFEYFSETQRNKGNFPGRFSGRQFSNSRSEMNVSTLELGDSALYLCASSLVLGDNEQFFGPGTRLTVL.

The chain has TRBV29-1 and TRBJ2-7, with 9 bases matching TRBD1. The CDR3 loop spans 14 amino acids. Trimming at V came to 6 bases and at J to 5 bases, leaving 11 bases not matched to a gene. The germline gives CDR1 SQVTM, CDR2 ANQGSEA. The CDR3 sequence is CSVAPGTGHHEQYF. CDR3 DNA: TGCAGCGTCGCCCCCGGGACAGGGCATCACGAGCAGTACTTC.

This clonotype was detected only once. The CDR3 region has the DNA TGCAGTGCTAGTTCCTCAGGGTCCTACGAGCAGTACTTC. This sequence encodes CSASSSGSYEQYF. V is TRBV20-1 and J is TRBJ2-7; D might be TRBD1 (5 bases). Trimming took 3 bases from V and 1 from J, leaving 10 bases between them. This CDR3 spans 13 amino acids. CDR1 and CDR2 (germline): DFQATT, SNEGSKA (reference sequence).

The V gene is TRBV5-1, the J gene TRBJ1-2; a weak D match, TRBD1 (6 bases). CDR3 length: 12 residues. Germline V gene lookup returns CDR1 SGHRS and CDR2 YFSETQ. The germline V and J ends were trimmed by 2 bases and 8 bases, with 10 bases remaining between them. CDR3 amino acids: CASSFVGQGYTF. CDR3 DNA sequence: TGCGCCAGCAGCTTCGTTGGACAGGGCTACACCTTC.

V is TRBV7-9 and J is TRBJ2-7; no definite D call. Germline V gives CDR1 SEHNR, CDR2 FQNEAQ (reference sequence). CDR3 length equals 13 residues. V lost 1 base and J 3 bases, leaving 7 bases between the germline ends. CDR3 in DNA: TGTGCCAGCAGCTTAGGAGAATTCTACGAGCAGTACTTC. Translation: CASSLGEFYEQYF.

This chain connects TRBV6-5 to TRBJ1-6; weak D call: TRBD1 (5 bases). The V and J ends lost 6 bases and 10 bases respectively, with 19 bases between them. This CDR3 comprises 15 residues. CDR1 MNHEY and CDR2 SVGAGI come from the germline V gene. The CDR3 DNA follows: TGTGCCAGCAGACTTACACCGGGGCCGTCCTCACCCCTCCACTTT. It is translated as CASRLTPGPSSPLHF.

The chain uses TRBV7-2 and TRBJ2-1; 9 nucleotides align to TRBD2. Trimming removed 6 bases from V and 4 bases from J; junction bases left unmatched: 4. The germline gives CDR1 SGHTA, CDR2 FQGNSA. This CDR3 comprises 14 residues. CDR3 in amino acids: CASSWTSEYNEQFF. CDR3 nucleotides: TGTGCCAGCAGTTGGACTAGCGAATACAATGAGCAGTTCTTC.

This clonotype has just a few counts. V gene TRBV5-1 combines with J gene TRBJ2-7; D is unclear. The CDR3 consists of 14 residues. The V gene's germline CDR1 is SGHRS and CDR2 YFSETQ. The V gene lost 0 bases and the J gene lost 3 bases, with 10 bases spanning the gap. The CDR3 DNA is TGCGCCAGCAGCTTGGCCGGGCCTAGCTACGAGCAGTACTTC. Its protein product is CASSLAGPSYEQYF.

V usage is TRBV20-1 and J usage is TRBJ2-7; 11 nucleotides line up with TRBD2. With 1 base clipped from V and 6 bases from J, the junction kept 5 bases outside the gene matches. The CDR3 is 14 residues long. Germline lookup yields CDR1 DFQATT and CDR2 SNEGSKA (reference sequence). The CDR3 loop reads CSARGASGRREQYF. The DNA of the CDR3 is TGCAGTGCTAGAGGGGCTAGCGGGAGGCGCGAGCAGTACTTC.

V usage is TRBV6-5 and J usage is TRBJ1-3; the match to TRBD1 covers 7 bases. This CDR3 region has 14 residues. The germline V gene encodes CDR1 MNHEY and CDR2 SVGAGI. V was clipped by 2 bases and J by 4 bases; unmatched bases: 2. CDR3 amino acids: CASSYRGRGNTIYF. The DNA of the CDR3 is TGTGCCAGCAGTTACAGGGGGCGCGGAAACACCATATATTTT.

The chain is built from TRBV3-1 and TRBJ1-1, with D tentatively TRBD1 (6 bases). Germline V CDR1 and CDR2: LGHDT, YNNKEL (reference sequence). V was clipped by 1 base and J by 0 bases, with 9 bases between them. The CDR3 runs to 15 residues. CDR3 bases: TGTGCCAGCAGCCAAGGACGGGACATGAACACTGAAGCTTTCTTT. It translates to CASSQGRDMNTEAFF.

The J gene is TRBJ2-7, the V gene TRBV2, with 7 bases matching TRBD1. Losses at the gene ends were 7 bases for V and 2 bases for J; bases not matched to a gene: 8. Germline V CDR1 and CDR2: SNHLY, FYNNEI. The CDR3 covers 14 residues. The CDR3 loop is CASTLAGTAYEQYF. The CDR3 nucleotides read TGTGCCAGCACGCTCGCCGGGACAGCCTACGAGCAGTACTTC.

The rearrangement uses TRBV5-1 and TRBJ2-5, with 11 bases fitting TRBD2. J lost 3 bases, V lost 4 bases, and 5 bases had no gene match. The CDR3 totals 15 residues. The germline gives CDR1 SGHRS, CDR2 YFSETQ. The CDR3: CASSSSGGAEETQYF. For the CDR3, the DNA is TGCGCCAGCAGCAGTAGCGGGGGGGCCGAAGAGACCCAGTACTTC.

The chain combines TRBV5-1 with TRBJ2-1; 7 nucleotides align to TRBD1. This CDR3 has 13 residues. Germline loops: CDR1 SGHRS, CDR2 YFSETQ. J was trimmed by 5 bases and V by 4 bases; bases with no gene match: 3. The CDR3 region is CASSKTGNNEQFF. The CDR3 bases are TGCGCCAGCAGCAAGACAGGGAACAATGAGCAGTTCTTC.

The chain couples TRBV28 to TRBJ1-3; D is ambiguous. This CDR3 is 14 amino acids long. V dropped 5 bases and J dropped 0 bases, with 8 bases sitting between them. Germline V lookup: CDR1 MDHEN, CDR2 SYDVKM. The CDR3 bases are TGTGCCAGCAGTATACCGGACTCTGGAAACACCATATATTTT. Its protein product is CASSIPDSGNTIYF.

The rearrangement joins TRBV7-2 to TRBJ1-5; 9 bases align to TRBD1. The germline gives CDR1 SGHTA, CDR2 FQGNSA. The CDR3 loop spans 14 amino acids. V shed 5 bases and J 7 bases; nucleotides not matched to a gene: 6. In DNA, the CDR3 is TGTGCCAGCAGCAAGACAGGGGGTAGGCAGCCCCAGCATTTT. Translated: CASSKTGGRQPQHF.

This clonotype was recorded once. The chain recombines TRBV30 with TRBJ1-1; a possible D gene is TRBD1 (6 bases). V was trimmed by 2 bases and J by 3 bases, leaving 13 bases between them. The CDR3 is 14 amino acids. CDR1 is GTSNPN, CDR2 SVGIG, per germline (reference sequence). CDR3 protein: CAWSRGQWDTEAFF. CDR3 nucleotide sequence: TGTGCCTGGAGTAGAGGACAGTGGGACACTGAAGCTTTCTTT. Full variable domain (outside the CDR3, taken from reference TRBV30 and TRBJ1-1): SQTIHQWPATLVQPVGSPLSLECTVEGTSNPNLYWYRQAAGRGLQLLFYSVGIGQISSEVPQNLSASRPQDRQFILSSKKLLLSDSGFYLCAWSRGQWDTEAFFGQGTRLTVV.

The rearrangement uses TRBV5-1 and TRBJ2-3, with 7 bases lining up with TRBD1. V dropped 4 bases and J dropped 1; count of bases not matched to a gene: 6. Germline V gives CDR1 SGHRS, CDR2 YFSETQ. The CDR3 length is 15 residues. As DNA, the CDR3 is TGCGCCAGCAGCCAGGGGGACCCCCGCACAGATACGCAGTATTTT. This codes for CASSQGDPRTDTQYF.

The chain has TRBV24-1 and TRBJ1-2; D gene uncertain. This CDR3 comprises 14 residues. The V end lost 3 bases, the J end lost 4 bases, and 11 bases lay between the germline ends. CDR1 is KGHDR, CDR2 SFDVKD, per germline. In nucleotides, the CDR3 is TGTGCCACCAGTGATGCCCCGGGAAGCTATGGCTACACCTTC. Translating gives CATSDAPGSYGYTF.

This sequence joins TRBV4-1 and TRBJ2-2; 15 nucleotides align to TRBD2. The J segment lost 2 bases and the V segment lost 1 base, leaving 2 bases of the junction unmatched. Germline V gene data show CDR1 as MGHRA and CDR2 as YSYEKL. CDR3 size: 18 residues. CDR3 amino acids: CASSQGGLAGGNTGELFF. CDR3 DNA: TGCGCCAGCAGCCAAGGGGGACTAGCGGGGGGTAACACCGGGGAGCTGTTTTTT.

J is TRBJ2-6 and V is TRBV19, with D maybe TRBD1 (6 bases). Trimming removed 4 bases from V and 0 bases from J, with 13 bases in between. Looked up from germline, CDR1 is LNHDA and CDR2 is SQIVND (reference sequence). The CDR3 runs to 17 residues. The CDR3 region is CASSSRTDRSGANVLTF. In DNA form, the CDR3 reads TGTGCCAGTAGTAGTCGGACAGACCGCTCTGGGGCCAACGTCCTGACTTTC.

The chain couples TRBV7-2 to TRBJ1-4, with D tentatively TRBD1 (5 bases). Trimming took off 1 base at V and 5 bases at J, with 14 bases between the two ends. From germline, CDR1 is SGHTA and CDR2 FQGNSA. The length of the CDR3 is 16 residues. The CDR3 spells CASSLGASGGNEKLFF. In DNA, the CDR3 is TGTGCCAGCAGCTTAGGGGCCTCGGGGGGGAATGAAAAACTGTTTTTT.

V and J are TRBV3-1 and TRBJ2-2, with D possibly TRBD1 on 5 matching bases. Germline assignment: CDR1 LGHDT and CDR2 YNNKEL (reference sequence). The ends were cut back, 6 bases at V and 1 base at J, with 9 bases in the middle. This CDR3 has 14 amino acids. CDR3 region: CASRYQGNTGELFF. Here the CDR3 DNA reads TGTGCCAGCAGGTACCAGGGGAACACCGGGGAGCTGTTTTTT.

This rearrangement joins TRBV2 to TRBJ1-1, with unresolved D. Germline V gene sequence: CDR1 SNHLY, CDR2 FYNNEI. Trimming pared 8 bases from V and 1 base from J, leaving 11 bases between. This CDR3 comprises 13 residues. CDR3 bases: TGTGCCAGCGGTTCCCGGGGGAACACTGAAGCTTTCTTT. Residues: CASGSRGNTEAFF.

The chain couples TRBV3-1 to TRBJ1-1; D remains ambiguous. The V end was cut by 0 bases, the J end by 7 bases, with 6 bases between. This CDR3 contains 12 residues. Germline V gene data show CDR1 as LGHDT and CDR2 as YNNKEL (reference sequence). Here the CDR3 DNA reads TGTGCCAGCAGCCAAGAATGGGATGAAGCTTTCTTT. This encodes CASSQEWDEAFF.